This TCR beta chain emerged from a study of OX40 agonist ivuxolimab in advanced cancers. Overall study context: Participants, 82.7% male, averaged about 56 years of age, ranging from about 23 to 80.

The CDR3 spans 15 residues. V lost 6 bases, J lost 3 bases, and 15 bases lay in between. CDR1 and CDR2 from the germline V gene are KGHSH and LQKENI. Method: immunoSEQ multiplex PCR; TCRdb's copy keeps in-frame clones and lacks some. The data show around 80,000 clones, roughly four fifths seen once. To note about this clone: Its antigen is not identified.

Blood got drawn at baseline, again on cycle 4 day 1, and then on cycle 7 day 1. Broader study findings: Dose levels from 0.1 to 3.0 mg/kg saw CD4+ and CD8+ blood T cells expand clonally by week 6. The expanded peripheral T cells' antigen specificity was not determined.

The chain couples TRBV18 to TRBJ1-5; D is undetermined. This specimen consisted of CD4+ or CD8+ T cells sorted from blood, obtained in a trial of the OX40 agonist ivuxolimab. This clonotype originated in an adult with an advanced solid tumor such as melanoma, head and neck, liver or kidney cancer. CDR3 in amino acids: CASSSGRTANQPQHF. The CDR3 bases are TGTGCCAGCTCGTCGGGCAGGACGGCCAATCAGCCCCAGCATTTT.